This T cell receptor (beta chain) stems from a study of CD8 T cells in ankylosing spondylitis. TCRdb processed the 5' RACE reads anew with MiXCR; each CDR3 protein has one entry. The sample carries about 440,000 distinct CDR3 sequences, about 15% recorded once. The CDR3 covers 15 residues. V lost 4 bases, J lost 3 bases, and 9 bases stayed unmatched. In germline, CDR1 is MNHEY, CDR2 SVGAGI. Study conclusions and caveats: Ankylosing spondylitis blood seemed to carry a telltale TCR beta motif made of fewer than ten highly homologous variants.

With regard to this clonotype: Antigen: not known.

Sequencing was carried out using blood, either unsorted or a sorted T cell fraction (not recorded which). The chain joins TRBV6-5 to TRBJ2-7; 7 bases match TRBD1. The receptor was isolated from a male donor with ankylosing spondylitis. DNA for the CDR3: TGTGCCAGCAGTTCGCCGGCACAGGGGATCTACGAGCAGTACTTC. It is translated as CASSSPAQGIYEQYF.